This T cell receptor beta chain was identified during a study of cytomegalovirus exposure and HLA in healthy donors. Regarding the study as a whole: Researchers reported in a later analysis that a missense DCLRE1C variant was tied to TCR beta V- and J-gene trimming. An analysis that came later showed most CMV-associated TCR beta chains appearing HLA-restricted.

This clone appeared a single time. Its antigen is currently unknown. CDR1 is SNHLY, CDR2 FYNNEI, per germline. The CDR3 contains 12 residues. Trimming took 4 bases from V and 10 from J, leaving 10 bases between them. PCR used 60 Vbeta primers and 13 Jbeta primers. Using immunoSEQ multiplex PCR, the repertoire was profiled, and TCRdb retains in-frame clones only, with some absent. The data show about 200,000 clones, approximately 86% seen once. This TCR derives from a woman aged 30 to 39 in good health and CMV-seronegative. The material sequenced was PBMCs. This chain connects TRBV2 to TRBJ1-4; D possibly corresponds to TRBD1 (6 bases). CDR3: CASSGDTGKLFF. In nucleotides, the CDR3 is TGTGCCAGCAGTGGGGACACGGGAAAACTGTTTTTT.